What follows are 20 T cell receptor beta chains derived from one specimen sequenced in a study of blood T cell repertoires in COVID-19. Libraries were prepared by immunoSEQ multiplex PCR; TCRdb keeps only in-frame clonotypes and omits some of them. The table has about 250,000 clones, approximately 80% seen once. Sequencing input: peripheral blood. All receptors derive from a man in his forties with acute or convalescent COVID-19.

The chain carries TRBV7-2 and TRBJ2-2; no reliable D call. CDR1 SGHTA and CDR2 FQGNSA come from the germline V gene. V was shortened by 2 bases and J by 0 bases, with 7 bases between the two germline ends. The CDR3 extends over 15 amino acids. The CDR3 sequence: CASSLYSANTGELFF. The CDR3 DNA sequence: TGTGCCAGCAGCTTATACTCCGCGAACACCGGGGAGCTGTTTTTT.

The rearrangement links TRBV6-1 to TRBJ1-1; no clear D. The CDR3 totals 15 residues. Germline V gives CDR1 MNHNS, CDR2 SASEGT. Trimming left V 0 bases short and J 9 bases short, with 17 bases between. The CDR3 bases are TGTGCCAGCAGTGAAGCGATCGTTGGGAGGGTCCAAGCTTTCTTT. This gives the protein CASSEAIVGRVQAFF.

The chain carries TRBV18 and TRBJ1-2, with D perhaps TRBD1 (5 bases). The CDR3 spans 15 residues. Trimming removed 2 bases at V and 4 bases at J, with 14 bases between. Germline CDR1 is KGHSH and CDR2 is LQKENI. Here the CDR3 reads CASSPRRDGGYGYTF. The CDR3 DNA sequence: TGTGCCAGCTCACCAAGACGGGACGGGGGCTATGGCTACACCTTC.

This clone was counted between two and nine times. Here the CDR3 reads CASSYQFYEQYF. CDR3 nucleotide sequence: TGTGCCAGCAGTTACCAGTTCTACGAGCAGTACTTC. The rearrangement joins TRBV2 to TRBJ2-7; no clear D gene. The CDR3 sequence is 12 residues long. The V gene lost 5 bases and the J gene lost 3 bases, with 8 bases spanning the gap. The V gene's germline CDR1 is SNHLY and CDR2 FYNNEI.

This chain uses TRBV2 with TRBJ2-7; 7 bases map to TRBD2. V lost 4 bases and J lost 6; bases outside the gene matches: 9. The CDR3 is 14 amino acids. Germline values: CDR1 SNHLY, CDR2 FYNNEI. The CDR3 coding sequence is TGTGCCAGCAGTGGTGGGGGATTAGCGGGCGAGCAGTACTTC. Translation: CASSGGGLAGEQYF.

The CDR3 DNA is TGTGCCAGCAGCCAACAGGGTACGAACACCGGGGAGCTGTTTTTT. It is translated as CASSQQGTNTGELFF. The chain uses TRBV2 and TRBJ2-2; D perhaps matches TRBD1 (6 bases). CDR1 SNHLY and CDR2 FYNNEI come from the germline V gene. This CDR3 is built from 15 residues. V dropped 6 bases and J dropped 0 bases, with 11 bases sitting between them.

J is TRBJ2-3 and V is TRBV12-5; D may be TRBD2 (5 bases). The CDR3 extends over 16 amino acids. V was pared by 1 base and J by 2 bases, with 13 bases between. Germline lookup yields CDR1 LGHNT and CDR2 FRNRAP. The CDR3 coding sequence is TGTGCTAGTGGTTTGGGGGCGGGCGCTACCACAGATACGCAGTATTTT. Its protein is CASGLGAGATTDTQYF.

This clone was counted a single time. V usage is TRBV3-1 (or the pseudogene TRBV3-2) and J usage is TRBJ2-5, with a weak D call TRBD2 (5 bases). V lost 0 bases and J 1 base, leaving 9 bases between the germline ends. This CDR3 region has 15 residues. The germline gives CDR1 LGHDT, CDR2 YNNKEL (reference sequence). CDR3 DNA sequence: TGTGCCAGCAGCCAAGAGAGGGAAGTCCAAGAGACCCAGTACTTC. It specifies CASSQEREVQETQYF.

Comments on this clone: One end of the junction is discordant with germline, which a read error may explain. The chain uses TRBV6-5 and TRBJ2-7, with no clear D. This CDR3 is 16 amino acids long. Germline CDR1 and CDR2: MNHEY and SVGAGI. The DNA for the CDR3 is TGTGCCAGCAGTTACTCGCTTGATACCCGCTCCTACGCGCAGTACTTC. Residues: CASSYSLDTRSYAQYF.

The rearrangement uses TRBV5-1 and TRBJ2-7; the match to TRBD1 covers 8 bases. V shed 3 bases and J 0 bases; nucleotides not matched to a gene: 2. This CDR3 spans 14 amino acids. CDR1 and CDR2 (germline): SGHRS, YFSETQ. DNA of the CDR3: TGCGCCAGCAGCTGGACAGGGAGCTCCTACGAGCAGTACTTC. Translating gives CASSWTGSSYEQYF.

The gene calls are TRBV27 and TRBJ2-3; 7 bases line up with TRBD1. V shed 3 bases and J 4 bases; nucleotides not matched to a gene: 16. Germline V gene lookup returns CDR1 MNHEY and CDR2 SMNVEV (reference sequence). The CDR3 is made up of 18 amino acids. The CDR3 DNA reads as TGTGCCAGCAGTTTGTCCTCCTTTACAGGGGTGGAGGCAGATACGCAGTATTTT. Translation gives CASSLSSFTGVEADTQYF.

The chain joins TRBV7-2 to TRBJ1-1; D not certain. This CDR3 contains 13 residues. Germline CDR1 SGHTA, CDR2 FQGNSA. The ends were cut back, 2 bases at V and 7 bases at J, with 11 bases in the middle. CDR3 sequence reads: CASSLSRGIEAFF. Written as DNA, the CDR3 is TGTGCCAGCAGCTTATCCAGAGGAATTGAAGCTTTCTTT.

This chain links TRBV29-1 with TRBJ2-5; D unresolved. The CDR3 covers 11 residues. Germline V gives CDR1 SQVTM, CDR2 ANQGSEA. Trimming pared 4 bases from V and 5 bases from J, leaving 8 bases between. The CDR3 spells CSVVVLETQYF. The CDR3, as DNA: TGCAGCGTTGTCGTCTTGGAGACCCAGTACTTC.

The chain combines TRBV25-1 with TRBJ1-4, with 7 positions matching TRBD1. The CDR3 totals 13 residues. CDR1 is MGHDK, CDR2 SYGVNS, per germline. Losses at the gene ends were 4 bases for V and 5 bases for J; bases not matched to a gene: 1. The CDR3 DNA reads TGTGCCAGCAGTGGGGACAGCAATGAAAAACTGTTTTTT. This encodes CASSGDSNEKLFF.

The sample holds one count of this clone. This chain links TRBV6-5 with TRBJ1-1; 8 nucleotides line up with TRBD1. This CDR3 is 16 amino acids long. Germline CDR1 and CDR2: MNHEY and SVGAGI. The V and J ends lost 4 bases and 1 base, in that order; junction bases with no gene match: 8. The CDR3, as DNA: TGTGCCAGCAGTTTACGCGACGGGACAGGGAACACTGAAGCTTTCTTT. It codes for CASSLRDGTGNTEAFF.

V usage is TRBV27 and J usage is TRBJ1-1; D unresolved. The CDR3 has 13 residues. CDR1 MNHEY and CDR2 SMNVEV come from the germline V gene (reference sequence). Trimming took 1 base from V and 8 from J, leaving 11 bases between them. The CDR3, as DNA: TGTGCCAGCAGTTTATTCGCCGGGAGCGAAGCTTTCTTT. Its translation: CASSLFAGSEAFF.

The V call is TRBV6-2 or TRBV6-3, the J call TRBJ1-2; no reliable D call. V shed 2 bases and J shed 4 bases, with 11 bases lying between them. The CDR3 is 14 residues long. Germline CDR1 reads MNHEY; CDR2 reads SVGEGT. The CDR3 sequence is CASSYPSGSYGYTF. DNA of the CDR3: TGTGCCAGCAGTTACCCCTCCGGGTCCTATGGCTACACCTTC.

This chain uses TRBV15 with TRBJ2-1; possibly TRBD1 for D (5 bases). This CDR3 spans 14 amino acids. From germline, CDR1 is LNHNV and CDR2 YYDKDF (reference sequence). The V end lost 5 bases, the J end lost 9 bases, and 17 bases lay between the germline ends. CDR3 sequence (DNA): TGTGCCACCAGCCACGGAAACGCCAGGGTTGAGCAGTTCTTC. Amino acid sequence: CATSHGNARVEQFF.

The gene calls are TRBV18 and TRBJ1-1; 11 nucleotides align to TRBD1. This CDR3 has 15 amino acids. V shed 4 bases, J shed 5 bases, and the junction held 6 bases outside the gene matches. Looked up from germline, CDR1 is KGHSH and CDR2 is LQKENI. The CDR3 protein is CASSLSDRGHTEAFF. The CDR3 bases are TGTGCCAGCTCACTTTCGGACAGGGGGCATACTGAAGCTTTCTTT.

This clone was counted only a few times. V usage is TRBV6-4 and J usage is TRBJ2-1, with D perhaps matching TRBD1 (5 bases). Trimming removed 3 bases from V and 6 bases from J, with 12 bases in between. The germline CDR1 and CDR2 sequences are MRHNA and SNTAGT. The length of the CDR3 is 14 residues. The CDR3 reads CASSEGDTGNEQFF. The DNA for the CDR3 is TGTGCCAGCAGTGAAGGCGACACAGGCAATGAGCAGTTCTTC.